This entry describes one TCR beta chain. Germline V gives CDR1 SGHVS, CDR2 FQNEAQ. The CDR3 contains 14 residues. V was trimmed by 4 bases and J by 1 base, leaving 11 bases between them. Measured with immunoSEQ multiplex PCR; TCRdb has only the in-frame clones, and not every one. The table includes about 430,000 clones, 80% to 90% detected once. Cohorts were assigned according to the clinical history that participants reported. All recovered Cohort 3 donors got two negative PCRs, got clearance, or saw symptom resolution. This entry comes from a study of blood T cell repertoires in COVID-19. Study as a whole: The origin of the acute and convalescent COVID-19 samples was the United States, Italy and Spain. Sources were T cells, B-cell-depleted T cells, or PBMCs; the material itself was cDNA or gDNA.

This sequence joins TRBV7-8 and TRBJ2-7; D ambiguous. Sequencing was done on a sample of PBMCs or T cells enriched from blood (not recorded which). The receptor was isolated from a man aged 30 to 39 who had recovered from COVID-19. As DNA, the CDR3 is TGTGCCAGCAGCTCCCTAGTTGGATCCTACGAGCAGTACTTC. This encodes CASSSLVGSYEQYF.